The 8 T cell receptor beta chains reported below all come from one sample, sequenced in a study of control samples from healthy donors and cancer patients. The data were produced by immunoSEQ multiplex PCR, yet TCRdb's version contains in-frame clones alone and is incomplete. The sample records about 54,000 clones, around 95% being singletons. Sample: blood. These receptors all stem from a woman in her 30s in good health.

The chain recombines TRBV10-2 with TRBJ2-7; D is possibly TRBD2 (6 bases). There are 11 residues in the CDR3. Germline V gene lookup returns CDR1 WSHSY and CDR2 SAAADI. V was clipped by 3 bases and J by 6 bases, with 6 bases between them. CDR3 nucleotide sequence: TGCGCCAGCAGTGACGGGGGCGAGCAGTACTTC. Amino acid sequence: CASSDGGEQYF.

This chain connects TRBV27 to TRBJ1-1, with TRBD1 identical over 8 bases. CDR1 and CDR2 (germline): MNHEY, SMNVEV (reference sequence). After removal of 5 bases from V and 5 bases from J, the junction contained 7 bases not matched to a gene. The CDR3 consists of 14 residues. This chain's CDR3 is CASSNDRGGTEAFF. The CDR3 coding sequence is TGTGCCAGCAGTAATGACAGGGGAGGGACTGAAGCTTTCTTT.

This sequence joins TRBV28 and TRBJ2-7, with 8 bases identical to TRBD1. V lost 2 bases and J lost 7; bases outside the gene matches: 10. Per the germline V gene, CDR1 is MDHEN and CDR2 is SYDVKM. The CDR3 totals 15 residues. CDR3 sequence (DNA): TGTGCCAGCAGTTTAATAGGGCAGGGGGCTAGGGAGCAGTACTTC. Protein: CASSLIGQGAREQYF.

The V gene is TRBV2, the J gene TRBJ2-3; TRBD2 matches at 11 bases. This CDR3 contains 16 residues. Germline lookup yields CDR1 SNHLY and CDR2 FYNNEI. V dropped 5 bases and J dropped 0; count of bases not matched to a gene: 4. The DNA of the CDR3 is TGTGCCAGCAGTCTTAGGACTAGCGGGAGCACAGATACGCAGTATTTT. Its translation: CASSLRTSGSTDTQYF.

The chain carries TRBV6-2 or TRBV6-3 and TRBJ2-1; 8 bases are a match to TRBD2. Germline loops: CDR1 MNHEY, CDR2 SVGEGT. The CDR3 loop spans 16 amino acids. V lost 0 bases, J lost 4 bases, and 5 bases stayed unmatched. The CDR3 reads CASSYSTGGPYNEQFF. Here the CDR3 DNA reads TGTGCCAGCAGTTACTCGACGGGAGGGCCATACAATGAGCAGTTCTTC.

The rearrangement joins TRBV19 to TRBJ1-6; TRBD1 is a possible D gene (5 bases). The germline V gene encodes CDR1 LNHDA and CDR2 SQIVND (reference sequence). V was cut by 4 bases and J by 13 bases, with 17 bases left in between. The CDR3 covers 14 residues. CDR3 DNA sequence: TGTGCCAGTAGTACCGCCGGGACCGTTTACCCCCTCCACTTT. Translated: CASSTAGTVYPLHF.

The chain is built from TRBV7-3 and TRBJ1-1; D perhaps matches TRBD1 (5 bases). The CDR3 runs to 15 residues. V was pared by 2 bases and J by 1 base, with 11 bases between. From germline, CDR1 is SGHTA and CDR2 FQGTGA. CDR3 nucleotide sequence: TGTGCCAGCAGCTTACAAGCAGGGAGGAACACTGAAGCTTTCTTT. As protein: CASSLQAGRNTEAFF.

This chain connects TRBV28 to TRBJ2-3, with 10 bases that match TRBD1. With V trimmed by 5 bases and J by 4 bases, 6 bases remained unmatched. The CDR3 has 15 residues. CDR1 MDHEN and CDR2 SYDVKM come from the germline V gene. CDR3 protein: CASSPPGQGPDTQYF. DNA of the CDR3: TGTGCCAGCAGTCCCCCGGGACAGGGGCCAGATACGCAGTATTTT. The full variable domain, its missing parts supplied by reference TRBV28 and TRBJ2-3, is DVKVTQSSRYLVKRTGEKVFLECVQDMDHENMFWYRQDPGLGLRLIYFSYDVKMKEKGDIPEGYSVSREKKERFSLILESASTNQTSMYLCASSPPGQGPDTQYFGPGTRLTVL.